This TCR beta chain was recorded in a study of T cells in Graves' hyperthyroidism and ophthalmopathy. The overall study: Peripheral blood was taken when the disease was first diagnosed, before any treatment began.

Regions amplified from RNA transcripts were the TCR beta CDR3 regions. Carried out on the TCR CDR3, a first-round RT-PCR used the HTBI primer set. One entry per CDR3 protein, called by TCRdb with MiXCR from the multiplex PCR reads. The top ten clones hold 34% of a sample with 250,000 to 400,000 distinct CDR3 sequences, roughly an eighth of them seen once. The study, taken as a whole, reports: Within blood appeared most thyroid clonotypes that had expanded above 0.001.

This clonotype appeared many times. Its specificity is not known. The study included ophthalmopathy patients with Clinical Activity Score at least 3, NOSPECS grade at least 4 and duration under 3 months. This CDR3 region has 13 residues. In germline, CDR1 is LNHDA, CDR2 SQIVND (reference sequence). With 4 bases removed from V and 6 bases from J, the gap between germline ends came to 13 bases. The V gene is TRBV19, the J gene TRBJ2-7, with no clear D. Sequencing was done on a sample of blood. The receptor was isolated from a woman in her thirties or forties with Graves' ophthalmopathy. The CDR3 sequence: CASSTGWTGEQYF. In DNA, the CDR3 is TGTGCCAGTAGTACTGGATGGACGGGCGAGCAGTACTTC.